Below, one T cell receptor beta chain is given with its context. These data belong to a study of control samples from healthy donors and cancer patients. V was pared by 8 bases and J by 7 bases, with 20 bases between. Germline V gives CDR1 MNHEY, CDR2 SMNVEV (reference sequence). CDR3 length: 14 amino acids. The assay was immunoSEQ multiplex PCR, and TCRdb's table has in-frame clones only and misses some. The sample has 100,000 or so clones, about 89% seen once; the top ten hold around 1%. The genes are TRBV27 and TRBJ1-2; unclear D gene. The sample comprised blood. The receptor was isolated from a woman in her twenties or thirties in good health. The CDR3 reads CASRPTGVRSGYTF. CDR3 nucleotide sequence: TGTGCCAGCCGCCCCACCGGGGTGCGGTCTGGCTACACCTTC.